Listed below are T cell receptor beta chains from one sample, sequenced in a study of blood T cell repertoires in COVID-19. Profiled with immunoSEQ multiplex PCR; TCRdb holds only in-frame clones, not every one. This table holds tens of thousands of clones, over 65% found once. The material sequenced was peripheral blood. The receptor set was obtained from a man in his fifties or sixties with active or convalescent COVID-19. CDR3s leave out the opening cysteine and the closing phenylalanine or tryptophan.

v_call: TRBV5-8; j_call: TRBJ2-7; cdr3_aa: ASSYRQGTGSYEQY
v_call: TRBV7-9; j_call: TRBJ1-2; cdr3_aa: ASSSYRDDGYT
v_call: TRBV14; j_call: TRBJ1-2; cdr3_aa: ASSPLNGDDRFFDT
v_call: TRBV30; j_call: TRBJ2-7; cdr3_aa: ACAGAYEQY
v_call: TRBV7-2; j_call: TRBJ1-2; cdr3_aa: ASSPSQGAFGYGYT
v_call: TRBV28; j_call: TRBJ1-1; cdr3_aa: ASEVPRTEAF
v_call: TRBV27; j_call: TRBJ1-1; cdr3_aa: ASSLSARGDTEAF
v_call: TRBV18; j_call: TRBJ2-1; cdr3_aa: ASSSLRGGGVDNEQF
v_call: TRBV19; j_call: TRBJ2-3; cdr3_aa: ASSIRTTGTWSTDTQY
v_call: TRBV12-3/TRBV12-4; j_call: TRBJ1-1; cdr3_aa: ASSSPPAGAF
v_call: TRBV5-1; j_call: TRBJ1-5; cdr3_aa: ASSLGGTDWNQPQH
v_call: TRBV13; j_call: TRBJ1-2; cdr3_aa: ASSRQGRYGYT
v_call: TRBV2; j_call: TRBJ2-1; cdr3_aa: ASSVAGQLHEQF
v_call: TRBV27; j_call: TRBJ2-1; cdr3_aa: ASSPGGTYNEQF
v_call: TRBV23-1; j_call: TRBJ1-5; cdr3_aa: ASSQSLQGTSYSNQPQH
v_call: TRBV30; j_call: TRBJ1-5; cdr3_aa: AWSRPGGQPQH
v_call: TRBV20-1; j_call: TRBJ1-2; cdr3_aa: ILPGVAGYT
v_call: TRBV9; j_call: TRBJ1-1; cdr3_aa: ASSVDPTPRGSTEAF
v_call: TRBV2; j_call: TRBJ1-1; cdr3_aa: ASSLGIEAF
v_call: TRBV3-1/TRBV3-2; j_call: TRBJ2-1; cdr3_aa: ASSQGGGGNYNEQF
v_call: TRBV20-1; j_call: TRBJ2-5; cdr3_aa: SASTLAGGPTRGETQY
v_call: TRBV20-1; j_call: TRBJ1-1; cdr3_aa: SANRDTEAF
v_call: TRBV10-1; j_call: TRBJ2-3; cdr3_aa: ASSESASGTDTQY
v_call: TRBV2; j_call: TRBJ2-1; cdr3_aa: ASSALGGLGTEQF
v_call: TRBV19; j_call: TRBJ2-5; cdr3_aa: ASSIQAQETQY
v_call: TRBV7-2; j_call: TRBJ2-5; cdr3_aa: ASSPGTSGGAGETQY
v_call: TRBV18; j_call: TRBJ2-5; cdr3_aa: ASSPRGVDRVETQY
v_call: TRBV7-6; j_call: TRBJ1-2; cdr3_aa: ASSLAGGDLYGYT
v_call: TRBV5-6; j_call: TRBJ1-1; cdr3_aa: ASSIRGPLNTEAF
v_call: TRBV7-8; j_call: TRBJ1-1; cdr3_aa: ASSGRSGINTEAF
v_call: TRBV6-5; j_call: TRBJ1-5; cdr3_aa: ASSPQGLQPQH
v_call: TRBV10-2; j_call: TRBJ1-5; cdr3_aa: ASSGRTGTGQPQH